This TCR beta chain was profiled in a study of cytotoxic CD8 clonotypes in ibrutinib-treated CLL. Only in-frame clones appear in the TCRdb table, and some are missing; sequencing was by immunoSEQ multiplex PCR. Here the sample spans fewer than 35,000 clones, more than 65% being singletons. This specimen was PBMCs, taken after 24 months of ibrutinib treatment. This sequence originates from a human donor with chronic lymphocytic leukemia.

CDR3 nucleotide sequence: TGTGCCAGCAGCCAAAATCCCGGGGGAAACATTCAGTACTTC. The encoded protein is CASSQNPGGNIQYF. The rearrangement links TRBV7-2 to TRBJ2-4; the D gene is possibly TRBD2 (6 bases). CDR1 and CDR2 (germline): SGHTA, FQGNSA. This CDR3 has 14 residues. V was cut by 5 bases and J by 6 bases, with 14 bases left in between.